This entry describes one T cell receptor (beta chain). Indicated time point: peripheral blood 6 weeks after treatment start. This entry is derived from a study of PD-L1 blockade in urothelial cancer. TCRdb keeps only in-frame clones here, not all; method: immunoSEQ multiplex PCR. The sample lists nearly 45,000 clones, roughly 78% seen once, with roughly an eighth in the top ten. V was trimmed by 8 bases and J by 7 bases, leaving 14 bases between them. Germline CDR1 reads LNHDA; CDR2 reads SQIVND (reference sequence). The CDR3 runs 13 residues. This material consisted of PBMCs, taken around atezolizumab (anti-PD-L1) treatment. The receptor comes from a man aged 55 to 70 with urothelial cancer. This chain joins TRBV19 and TRBJ1-4; D is uncertain. CDR3 region: CASGEGRAEKLFF. As DNA, the CDR3 is TGTGCCAGTGGAGAGGGTCGGGCTGAAAAACTGTTTTTT.